This paragraph reports one TCR beta chain. Its specific antigen is unknown. There are no base qualities to consult, and no much larger clone falls within one base. High-throughput TCRbeta CDR3 sequencing of frozen genomic DNA was performed by immunoSEQ, including PCR amplification, mapping, bias correction and internal controls. Processing in the source paper ran as follows. Productive rearrangements were kept, and unique TCRbeta sequences were defined by CDR3 nucleotide sequence plus V and J gene. A sequence counted as donor-reactive only if the sequence showed at least 5-fold expansion in CFSE-low cells compared with unstimulated pre-transplant cells and had a frequency of at least 0.01%. Minimum frequency thresholds were set for each subject on the basis of the unstimulated sample with the lowest template count, so that a detection power of at least 90% was ensured. Repertoire turnover was measured by Jensen-Shannon divergence between the top 1000 TCRbeta sequences post- and pre-transplant. Two-sided Fisher's exact tests were used to test for changes in how often donor-reactive sequences were detected. The table was pulled from immuneACCESS by TCRdb, which kept in-frame rearrangements only. Such tables lose some clones; where checked, under half of the loss comes from unresolved V genes, and the rest has no known cause. Clone size and the V and J calls come from that table; the DNA yielded D and trimming. For this sample the table gives 75,000 to 95,000 clones, of which roughly 84% were detected only once. Of the sample, 2% to 2.5% falls within the top ten clones.

Unstimulated PBMCs, after thawing, were stained for CD3, CD4 and CD8 and then FACS-sorted into CD3+CD4+ and CD3+CD8+ populations. All 8 studied subjects were randomized to immunosuppression withdrawal. The Qiagen DNeasy Blood and Tissue Kit was used for isolation of genomic DNA. The data were taken from a study of T cell clones after liver transplantation (dated 2019 in TCRdb). For the study in its entirety: Samples were obtained from ITN030ST, a randomized trial in which withdrawal of immunosuppression was attempted within 2 years of liver transplantation. Donor-reactive T cell clones were identified by TCRbeta sequencing after a pre-transplant mixed lymphocyte reaction and then tracked in post-transplant blood. Third party-reactive TCRbeta sequences from pre-transplant MLRs were also identified as an antigen-independent comparator for donor-reactive sequences. Three of the eight recipients were HCV-positive; the others were transplanted for non-autoimmune, non-viral indications. No induction therapy was given to the subjects, and standard immunosuppression was administered until randomization at 12-24 months post-transplant. Tolerance was defined as complete withdrawal of immunosuppression for at least one year without a rise in liver enzymes beyond twice the upper limit of normal. Blood samples were collected pre-transplant, then pre-randomization ahead of withdrawal, and finally post-randomization once withdrawal had either been completed or failed. The studied cohort comprised 8 liver transplant recipients, 3 classified as tolerant and 5 as non-tolerant.

Overall results and qualifications from the work: The decline in donor-reactive sequences exceeded the decline in third party-reactive sequences, suggesting partial antigen-specific deletion that was unrelated to withdrawal success. In two subjects, low numbers of available donor cells limited the measurable donor-reactive repertoire. Without allograft tissue specimens, donor-reactive T cells may have migrated into the graft rather than being deleted. The conclusions were preliminary, being limited by small, heterogeneous patient numbers and by non-standardized post-transplant time points. When repertoire turnover was taken into account, detection of donor-reactive sequences was significantly reduced in 7 of 8 subjects for CD4 and in 8 of 8 subjects for CD8. In 5 of 8 subjects, circulating donor-reactive CD4 TCRbeta sequences decreased significantly after transplant, regardless of tolerance or HCV status.

The CDR3 starts with the cysteine, ends with the phenylalanine, and has 17 residues. CDR3 DNA only is kept here, 51 bases in frame from base 1. V is cut by 0 bases and J by 5 bases, and the space between the germline ends is 17 bases. As encoded in the germline V gene (reference sequence), CDR1 is SGHNT while CDR2 is YYREEE. Sequences were derived from CD4+ T cells from blood, sampled less than 50 months after liver transplant. The receptor was isolated from a human patient who received a liver transplant. A transplant means some T cells may be of graft donor rather than patient origin. This chain joins TRBV5-4 to TRBJ2-2, with a tentative D call of TRBD1 or TRBD2, each matching 5 bases. The CDR3 reads as follows: CASSLGWGRERTGELFF. The sequence in DNA is TGTGCCAGCAGCTTGGGGTGGGGCAGGGAGAGAACCGGGGAGCTGTTTTTT.